This T cell receptor beta chain was recorded in a study of vaccination and CD4 T cells after COVID-19. Study-level information: The post-COVID sampling time was a median around 91 days after diagnosis, ranging from 35 to 161. The cells were exposed to overlapping spike peptides originating from SARS-CoV-2, HCoV-NL63, HCoV-OC43 and HCoV-229E for stimulation.

Notes on this clonotype: Its antigen remains unidentified.

The sample's treatment: roughly 10-day PBMC culture with coronavirus spike peptide pools or control peptides (ViraFEST assay). Oncomine TCR Beta short-read sequencing was applied to DNA from cultured CD4+ T cells. TCRdb recomputed calls from the PCR reads with MiXCR, one row per CDR3 protein. The repertoire consists of more than 15,000 distinct CDR3 sequences, with approximately 50% occurring once and the leading ten covering approximately 33%. CDR3 length: 12 amino acids. V was clipped by 4 bases and J by 2 bases, with 5 bases between them. Germline assignment: CDR1 LNHDA and CDR2 SQIVND (reference sequence).

The specimen was cultured CD4+ T cells from blood, collected after SARS-CoV-2 vaccination. This receptor was taken from a human donor with COVID-19. This chain uses TRBV19 with TRBJ1-2; no clear D gene. The CDR3 sequence is CASSTTNYGYTF. In DNA form, the CDR3 reads TGTGCCAGTAGTACGACAAACTATGGCTACACCTTC.